This T cell receptor beta chain stems from a study of technical replicates of blood from four donors. Trimming took 6 bases from V and 4 from J, leaving 17 bases between them. Germline V lookup: CDR1 SGHRS, CDR2 YFSETQ. CDR3 length equals 15 residues. The repertoire was sequenced with immunoSEQ multiplex PCR; TCRdb's copy has only in-frame clones and lacks some. The top ten hold more than 0.35% of the sample, which has tens of thousands of clones, 75% to 95% seen once. The chain uses TRBV5-1 and TRBJ1-5; D uncertain. The sequenced material came from T cells isolated from PBMCs. The clonotype originates from a human donor in good health. Some clones in this sample may be carry-over from other donors' samples. CDR3 in amino acids: CASTPRQGTNQPQHF. The CDR3 DNA reads as TGCGCCAGCACCCCCAGACAAGGAACAAATCAGCCCCAGCATTTT.